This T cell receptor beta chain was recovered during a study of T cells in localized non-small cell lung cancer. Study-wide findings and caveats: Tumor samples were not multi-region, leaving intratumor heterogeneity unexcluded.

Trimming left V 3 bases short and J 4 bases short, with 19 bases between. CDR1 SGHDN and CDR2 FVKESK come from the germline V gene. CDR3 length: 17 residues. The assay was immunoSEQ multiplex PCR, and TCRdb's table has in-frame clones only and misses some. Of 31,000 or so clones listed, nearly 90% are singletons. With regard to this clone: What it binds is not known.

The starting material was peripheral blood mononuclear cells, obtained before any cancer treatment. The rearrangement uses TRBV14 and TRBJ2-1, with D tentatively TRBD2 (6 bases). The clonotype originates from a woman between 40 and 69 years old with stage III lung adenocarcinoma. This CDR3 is CASSQARGGNLYNEQFF. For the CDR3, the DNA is TGTGCCAGCAGCCAGGCCCGTGGGGGGAACCTTTACAATGAGCAGTTCTTC.